This entry features one T cell receptor beta chain sequence. Its specificity is unknown. Clones were read by immunoSEQ multiplex PCR, and TCRdb kept only the in-frame ones, dropping some. The sample includes about 150,000 clones, about nine tenths of them seen just once. The source of the sample is a study of T cell responses to AZD1222 COVID-19 vaccine. Findings and limits, study-wide: Researchers took repertoire samples only after the peak T cell response had come. Baseline seropositives among AZD1222 recipients totaled only five or six. White British people made up most donors, females outnumbered males, and clonal diversity was possibly underestimated. Vaccination with two AZD1222 doses was followed by a rise in Spike-specific TCR breadth and depth.

The TCR originated in an adult who received the AZD1222 COVID-19 vaccine. Source: peripheral blood, taken 28 days after the second AZD1222 dose.

The CDR3, as DNA: TGTGCCAGCAGCTTAGCCCGATCGTCCGGGACGGAGACCCAGTACTTC. Translation: CASSLARSSGTETQYF. This chain uses TRBV7-2 with TRBJ2-5; D tentatively fits TRBD1 or TRBD2 (5 bases each). CDR1 SGHTA and CDR2 FQGNSA come from the germline V gene. CDR3 length: 16 residues. V was cut by 0 bases and J by 5 bases, with 16 bases left in between.